This T cell receptor beta chain was captured in a study of CDR3 diversity in severe acne. The CDR3 is 16 residues long. Germline CDR1 KGHDR, CDR2 SFDVKD. As concerns this clonotype: The germline gene is not matched at one end of the junction; a read error may be the cause.

Each CDR3 protein gets one entry after TCRdb re-called the PCR reads with MiXCR. The table records some 84,000 distinct CDR3 sequences, roughly 52% of them present only once. The chain recombines TRBV24-1 with TRBJ2-7; 8 nucleotides match TRBD1. The sequence came from a male donor in good health, serving as a control. The material sequenced was blood. CDR3 region: CATSDFRQGADNELFF. DNA for the CDR3: TGTGCCACCAGTGATTTCAGGCAGGGGGCGGACAATGAGCTTTTTTTC.